Given below is one TCR beta chain in context. Authors' data handling: Amplified reference gene primers provided the basis for estimating nucleated cell counts. The data were produced by immunoSEQ multiplex PCR, yet TCRdb's version contains in-frame clones alone and is incomplete. Clonal size and the V and J genes are those of that table, whereas D and trimming came from the DNA. Counted here are hundreds of thousands of clones, under 90% occurring once; the ten biggest clones make up around 10%. Germline V lookup: CDR1 ENHRY, CDR2 SYGVKD. V was pared by 8 bases and J by 10 bases, with 11 bases of the junction left unmatched. This CDR3 is 13 amino acids long. The record originates from a study of blood T cell repertoires in COVID-19. Across the study: T cells, B-cell-depleted T cells, or PBMCs provided the cDNA or gDNA that served as material.

The chain couples TRBV10-3 to TRBJ2-1; TRBD2 agrees at 7 bases. The TCR originated in a woman in her 50s who had recovered from COVID-19. What was sequenced was peripheral blood. The CDR3 loop is CAIPRVAGREQFF. CDR3 coding DNA: TGTGCCATCCCCCGGGTAGCGGGCCGGGAGCAGTTCTTC.